A selection of T cell receptor delta chains follows, all from one sample in a study of gamma-delta T cells after stem cell transplantation. TCRdb made new clone calls on the RT-PCR reads using CATT. The top ten clones hold roughly 3% of a sample with roughly 3,000 delta-chain clones, about 12% of them seen once. Input material: gamma-delta T cells. These receptor sequences come from a human donor. It is not recorded whose cells these are; they may come from a transplant donor. Both conserved end residues are part of each CDR3. D genes are given only for firm matches. Clone size is not always given. Where it is, it says once, few, many or a class for expanded clones.

>18|-|few|TRDV1|TRDJ1
TGTGCTCTTGGGGAACTCCCCCGATCTCCCGGTGACACCGATAAACTCATCTTT
CALGELPRSPGDTDKLIF
>14|TRDD3|-|TRDV3|TRDJ2
TGTGCCTTACTGGGGGATACTTTGACGGCACAACTCTTCTTT
CALLGDTLTAQLFF
>17|TRDD3|few|TRDV1|TRDJ1
TGTGCTCTTGGGTCAAATACTGGGGGCCCGTACACCGATAAACTCATCTTT
CALGSNTGGPYTDKLIF
>19|TRDD3|-|TRDV2|TRDJ3
TGTGCCTGTGACGCCGTACTGGGGGATCGCTCCTGGGACACCCGACAGATGTTTTTC
CACDAVLGDRSWDTRQMFF
>22|-|few|TRDV1|TRDJ1
TGTGCTCTTGGGGCCACTAATCTTCCTACAGTTGGGGGAGACTCCGACACCGATAAACTCATCTTT
CALGATNLPTVGGDSDTDKLIF
>20|-|few|TRDV1|TRDJ1
TGTGCTCTTGGGGCCGGGGGAGGATACTCATTCCCCCCGCGGACCGATAAACTCATCTTT
CALGAGGGYSFPPRTDKLIF
>21|TRDD3|few|TRDV1|TRDJ2
TGTGCTCTTGGGGAACTTCCCCTACGTGGGGGATATGACTCTTTGACAGCACAACTCTTCTTT
CALGELPLRGGYDSLTAQLFF
>14|TRDD3|few|TRDV1|TRDJ1
TGTGCTCTTGGGGAACGGCGAGGGGGATACCAACTCATCTTT
CALGERRGGYQLIF
>20|TRDD3|-|TRDV1|TRDJ3
TGTGCTCTTGGGGAAATCCTACGGACTGGGGGAAACTGGGACACCCGACAGATGTTTTTC
CALGEILRTGGNWDTRQMFF
>19|TRDD3|few|TRDV1|TRDJ1
TGTGCTCTGGTACCACCTTCCTACCCTATCTGGGGGATACAGGGTAAACTCATCTTT
CALVPPSYPIWGIQGKLIF
>15|TRDD3|few|TRDV2|TRDJ4
TGTGCCTGTGCGTACTGGGGGACCCAAGCCAGACCCCTGATCTTT
CACAYWGTQARPLIF
>23|TRDD3|-|TRDV1|TRDJ1
TGTGCTCTTGGGGAGGGGATTTCGTTTCTGGAGGGGGATAATCCCTCTCTCTGGGGCAAACTCATCTTT
CALGEGISFLEGDNPSLWGKLIF
>22|TRDD3|few|TRDV1|TRDJ1
TGTGCTCTTGGGCCGCATTCCCTAACAGAGTACTGGGGGATACTGTACACCGATAAACTCATCTTT
CALGPHSLTEYWGILYTDKLIF
>19|-|-|TRDV1|TRDJ1
TGTGCTCTTGGGCATTCTCGCCCTACCTGGGGACCGTACACCGATAAACTCATCTTT
CALGHSRPTWGPYTDKLIF
>24|TRDD3|few|TRDV1|TRDJ2
TGTGCTCTTGGGGACCATACCGTCCCGTACTGGGGGATACAAGTTGGGACTTTGACAGCACAACTCTTCTTT
CALGDHTVPYWGIQVGTLTAQLFF
>17|TRDD3|-|TRDV2|TRDJ1
TGTGCCTGTGACACCGTACCGGGGGATACGCACACCGATAAACTCATCTTT
CACDTVPGDTHTDKLIF
>19|TRDD3|few|TRDV1|TRDJ1
TGTGCTCTTGGGGATGGCTCGTACTGGGGGACGACGTACACCGATAAACTCATCTTT
CALGDGSYWGTTYTDKLIF
>19|TRDD3|-|TRAV29/DV5|TRDJ1
TGTGCAGCAAGCGGGAGATTACTGGGGGATACGCCGTACACCGATAAACTCATCTTT
CAASGRLLGDTPYTDKLIF